This TCR beta chain is from a study of response to subunit inactivated influenza vaccine. TCRdb reprocessed the RT-PCR reads via MiXCR and lists one record per CDR3 protein. The sample records around 320,000 distinct CDR3 sequences, about 20% being singletons. Study outcomes and limitations: A suggestion made by the authors is that each seasonal influenza vaccination recruits few new T cells.

This CDR3 has 13 residues. Germline V gene data show CDR1 as SGHNT and CDR2 as YYREEE (reference sequence). The V end lost 4 bases, the J end lost 0 bases, and 8 bases lay between the germline ends. Comments on this clonotype: Its matching antigen is unknown.

The clonotype originates from a man aged 45-69 years who received an inactivated influenza vaccine. Material: PBMCs from blood, obtained about 20 months after vaccination. The V and J genes are TRBV5-4 and TRBJ2-7, with a tentative D call TRBD1 (5 bases). The CDR3 region has the DNA TGTGCCAGCAGCGATGACAGCTCCTACGAGCAGTACTTC. As protein: CASSDDSSYEQYF. The variable domain in full, completed from reference TRBV5-4 and TRBJ2-7, reads ETGVTQSPTHLIKTRGQQVTLRCSSQSGHNTVSWYQQALGQGPQFIFQYYREEENGRGNFPPRFSGLQFPNYSSELNVNALELDDSALYLCASSDDSSYEQYFGPGTRLTVT.